This TCR beta chain was sequenced during a study of beta chain features in type 1 diabetes. Regarding the study as a whole: The study found that naive, central memory and Treg TCRB repertoires appeared more similar in patients than in healthy donors. Fewer insertions but more deletions were seen at VDJ junctions in type 1 diabetes patients.

Cells sorted by CD45RO/CCR7/CD25/CD127/CD95/CD27 comprised CD4+ naive, central memory, regulatory and stem cell-like memory cells. Sorted populations all exceeded 95% purity. CDR1 is MNHNS and CDR2 is SASEGT in the germline V gene. This CDR3 is built from 12 residues. The V and J ends lost 8 bases and 8 bases respectively, with 15 bases between them. Isolated RNA was reverse transcribed in full, so expressed TCRB transcripts were sequenced. The protocol was immunoSEQ multiplex PCR, while the TCRdb copy is restricted to in-frame clones and leaves out a portion. The sample records about 140,000 clones, 9% to 10% being singletons. As concerns this clone: The antigen is not known.

V is TRBV6-1 and J is TRBJ1-2; D gene unclear. This TCR came from a woman aged 40 to 55 in good health. The sample comprised central memory CD4+ T cells from blood. The CDR3 region has the DNA TGTGCCAGCGGGCGGGGATTAGTCGGCTACACCTTC. Translating it yields CASGRGLVGYTF.